These 7 T cell receptor beta chains originate from one sample sequenced in a study of shared clonotypes between healthy human individuals. Sequenced by immunoSEQ multiplex PCR; TCRdb stores in-frame clones only, minus some. The sample contains hundreds of thousands of clones, about 95% of which appear only once. The sequencing input was naive CD4+ T cells sorted from blood. Subset noted: CD45RA+ positively selected. The receptors originated from a woman between 25 and 40 years old in good health.

J is TRBJ2-7 and V is TRBV29-1; D is uncertain. V lost 4 bases and J 1 base, leaving 11 bases between the germline ends. The CDR3 sequence is 13 residues long. Germline V gene data show CDR1 as SQVTM and CDR2 as ANQGSEA. CDR3 DNA: TGCAGCGTTGGCGTGGCAGGATCCTACGAGCAGTACTTC. Residues: CSVGVAGSYEQYF.

This clone was found once. V usage is TRBV2 and J usage is TRBJ2-1; the D is unclear. This CDR3 comprises 15 residues. The V gene lost 10 bases and the J gene lost 4 bases, with 20 bases spanning the gap. The germline CDR1 and CDR2 sequences are SNHLY and FYNNEI. The CDR3 DNA is TGTGCCACCCGAGGTGGGCAGACGACATACAATGAGCAGTTCTTC. It codes for CATRGGQTTYNEQFF.

The sample holds one count of this clone. The chain employs TRBV11-1 and TRBJ2-7; 11 nucleotides align to TRBD1. V shed 6 bases and J 4 bases; nucleotides not matched to a gene: 5. This CDR3 is 14 amino acids long. Germline-derived CDR1 and CDR2 are SGHAT and FQDESV (reference sequence). The CDR3 coding sequence is TGTGCCAGCAGGCTCGGGACAGGGGGTTACGAGCAGTACTTC. It codes for CASRLGTGGYEQYF.

The chain is built from TRBV28 and TRBJ2-2; TRBD2 matches at 8 bases. CDR1 and CDR2 from the germline V gene are MDHEN and SYDVKM. Losses at the gene ends were 9 bases for V and 0 bases for J; bases not matched to a gene: 6. The CDR3 length is 15 residues. The CDR3 nucleotides are TGTGCCAGTCAACTAGCGGCAACGAACACCGGGGAGCTGTTTTTT. Its translation is CASQLAATNTGELFF. Filled out from reference TRBV28 and TRBJ2-2, the complete variable domain reads DVKVTQSSRYLVKRTGEKVFLECVQDMDHENMFWYRQDPGLGLRLIYFSYDVKMKEKGDIPEGYSVSREKKERFSLILESASTNQTSMYLCASQLAATNTGELFFGEGSRLTVL.

This chain connects TRBV5-6 to TRBJ1-5, with D tentatively TRBD1 (5 bases). CDR3 size: 14 residues. Germline values: CDR1 SGHDT, CDR2 YYEEEE. Trimming took off 6 bases at V and 4 bases at J, with 14 bases between the two ends. CDR3 DNA sequence: TGTGCCAGCAAAAGACAGTTCACTAATCAGCCCCAGCATTTT. It translates to CASKRQFTNQPQHF. Complete variable domain (other parts from reference TRBV5-6 and TRBJ1-5): DAGVTQSPTHLIKTRGQQVTLRCSPKSGHDTVSWYQQALGQGPQFIFQYYEEEERQRGNFPDRFSGHQFPNYSSELNVNALLLGDSALYLCASKRQFTNQPQHFGDGTRLSIL.

The chain combines TRBV2 with TRBJ1-3; possible D gene TRBD1, 5 bases. V was trimmed by 6 bases and J by 2 bases, leaving 14 bases between them. Per germline, CDR1 SNHLY and CDR2 FYNNEI. CDR3 length: 15 residues. CDR3 nucleotides: TGTGCCAGCAGGGAGCAGGGAAATACTGGAAACACCATATATTTT. Translated, it gives CASREQGNTGNTIYF.

The chain combines TRBV2 with TRBJ1-1, with D hard to call. V was cut by 3 bases and J by 0 bases, with 11 bases left in between. From germline, CDR1 is SNHLY and CDR2 FYNNEI. CDR3 length: 15 amino acids. The CDR3 loop is CASSEGLLLNTEAFF. CDR3 DNA: TGTGCCAGCAGTGAGGGTCTTCTTTTGAACACTGAAGCTTTCTTT.